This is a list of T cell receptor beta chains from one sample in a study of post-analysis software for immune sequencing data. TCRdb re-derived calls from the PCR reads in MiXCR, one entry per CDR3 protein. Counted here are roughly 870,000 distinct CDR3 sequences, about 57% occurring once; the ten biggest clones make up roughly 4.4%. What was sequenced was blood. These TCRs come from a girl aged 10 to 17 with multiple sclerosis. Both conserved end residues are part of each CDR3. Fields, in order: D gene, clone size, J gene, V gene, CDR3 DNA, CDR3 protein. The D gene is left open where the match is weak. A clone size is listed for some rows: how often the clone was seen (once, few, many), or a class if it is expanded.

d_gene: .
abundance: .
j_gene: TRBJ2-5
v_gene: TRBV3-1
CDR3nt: TGTGCCAGCAGCCAAGCTCGGACCTCCCGAGGCGAGACCCAGTACTTC
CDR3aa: CASSQARTSRGETQYF

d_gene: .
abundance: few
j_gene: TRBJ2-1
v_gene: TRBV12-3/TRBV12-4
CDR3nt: TGTGCCAGGGGAGCGGGTTCCTACAATGAGCAGTTCTTC
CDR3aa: CARGAGSYNEQFF

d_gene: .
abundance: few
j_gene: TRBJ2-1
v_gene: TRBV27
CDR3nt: TGTGCCAGCACCACGAGTGAATACTCCTACAATGAGCAGTTCTTC
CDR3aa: CASTTSEYSYNEQFF

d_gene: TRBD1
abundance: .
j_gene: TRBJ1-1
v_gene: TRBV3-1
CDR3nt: TGTGCCAGCAGCCCCGAGGGGGCGGCTTACACTGAAGCTTTCTTT
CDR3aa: CASSPEGAAYTEAFF

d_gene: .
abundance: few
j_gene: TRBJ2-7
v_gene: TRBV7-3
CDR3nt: TGTGCCAGCAGCTTACTCCCCCCAGGAGCGGCCTCCTACGAGCAGTACTTC
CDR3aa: CASSLLPPGAASYEQYF

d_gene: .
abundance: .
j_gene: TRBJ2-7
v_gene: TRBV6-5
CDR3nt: TGTGCCAGCGGCGGTTCTAGCTTACGAAGCTCCTACGAGCAGTACTTC
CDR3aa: CASGGSSLRSSYEQYF

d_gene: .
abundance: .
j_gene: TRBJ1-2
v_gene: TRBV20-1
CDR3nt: TGCAGTGCTGGAGTCGTGGCAGGCCGGGTAGAGGGCTACACCTTC
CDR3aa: CSAGVVAGRVEGYTF

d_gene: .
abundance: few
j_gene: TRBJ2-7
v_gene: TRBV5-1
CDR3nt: TGCGCCAGCAGCTTAGTAGCTCCGCGGAGCTCCTACGAGCAGTACTTC
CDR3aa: CASSLVAPRSSYEQYF

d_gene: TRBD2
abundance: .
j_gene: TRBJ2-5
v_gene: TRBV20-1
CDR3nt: TGCAGTGCTAGAGCCAGCGGGAGGTATCAAGAGACCCAGTACTTC
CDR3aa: CSARASGRYQETQYF

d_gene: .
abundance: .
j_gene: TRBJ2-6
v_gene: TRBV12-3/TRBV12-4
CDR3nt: TGTGCCAGCAGTGCGGGGCGTCGAGGGGCCAACGTCCTGACTTTC
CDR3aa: CASSAGRRGANVLTF

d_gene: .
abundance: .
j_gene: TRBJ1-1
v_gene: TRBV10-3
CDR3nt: TGTGCCATCAGTGAAAGGGGGGCCGTGAACACTGAAGCTTTCTTT
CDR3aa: CAISERGAVNTEAFF

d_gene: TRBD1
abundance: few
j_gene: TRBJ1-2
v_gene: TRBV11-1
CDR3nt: TGTGCCAGCAGCATAACAGGGGCGCGAGGCTACACCTTC
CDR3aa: CASSITGARGYTF

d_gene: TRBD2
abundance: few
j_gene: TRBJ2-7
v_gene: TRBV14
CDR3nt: TGTGCCAGCAGCCAAGTCCCGACGGGAGGGGCCAGCGAGCAGTACTTC
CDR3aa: CASSQVPTGGASEQYF

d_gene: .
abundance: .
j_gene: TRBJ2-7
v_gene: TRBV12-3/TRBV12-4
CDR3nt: TGTGCCAGCAGTTTAACCCCAAGGTACGAGCAGTACTTC
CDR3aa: CASSLTPRYEQYF

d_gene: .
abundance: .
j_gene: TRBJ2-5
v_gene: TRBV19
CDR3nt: TGTGCCAGTAGTATCTTGACAGCACAAGAGACCCAGTACTTC
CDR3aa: CASSILTAQETQYF

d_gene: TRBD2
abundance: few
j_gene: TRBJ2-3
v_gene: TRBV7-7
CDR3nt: TGTGCTAGCAGTATTAGCGGGAGAGATACAGATACGCAGTATTTT
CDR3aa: CASSISGRDTDTQYF

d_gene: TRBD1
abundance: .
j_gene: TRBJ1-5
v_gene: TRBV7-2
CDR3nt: TGTGCCAGCAGAGAGCAGGGGGATCATCAGCCCCAGCATTTT
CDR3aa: CASREQGDHQPQHF

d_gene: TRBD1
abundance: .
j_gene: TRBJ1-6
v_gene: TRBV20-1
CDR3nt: TGCAGTGCTAGAGATAGCGACAGGGAGTATTCACCCCTCCACTTT
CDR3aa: CSARDSDREYSPLHF